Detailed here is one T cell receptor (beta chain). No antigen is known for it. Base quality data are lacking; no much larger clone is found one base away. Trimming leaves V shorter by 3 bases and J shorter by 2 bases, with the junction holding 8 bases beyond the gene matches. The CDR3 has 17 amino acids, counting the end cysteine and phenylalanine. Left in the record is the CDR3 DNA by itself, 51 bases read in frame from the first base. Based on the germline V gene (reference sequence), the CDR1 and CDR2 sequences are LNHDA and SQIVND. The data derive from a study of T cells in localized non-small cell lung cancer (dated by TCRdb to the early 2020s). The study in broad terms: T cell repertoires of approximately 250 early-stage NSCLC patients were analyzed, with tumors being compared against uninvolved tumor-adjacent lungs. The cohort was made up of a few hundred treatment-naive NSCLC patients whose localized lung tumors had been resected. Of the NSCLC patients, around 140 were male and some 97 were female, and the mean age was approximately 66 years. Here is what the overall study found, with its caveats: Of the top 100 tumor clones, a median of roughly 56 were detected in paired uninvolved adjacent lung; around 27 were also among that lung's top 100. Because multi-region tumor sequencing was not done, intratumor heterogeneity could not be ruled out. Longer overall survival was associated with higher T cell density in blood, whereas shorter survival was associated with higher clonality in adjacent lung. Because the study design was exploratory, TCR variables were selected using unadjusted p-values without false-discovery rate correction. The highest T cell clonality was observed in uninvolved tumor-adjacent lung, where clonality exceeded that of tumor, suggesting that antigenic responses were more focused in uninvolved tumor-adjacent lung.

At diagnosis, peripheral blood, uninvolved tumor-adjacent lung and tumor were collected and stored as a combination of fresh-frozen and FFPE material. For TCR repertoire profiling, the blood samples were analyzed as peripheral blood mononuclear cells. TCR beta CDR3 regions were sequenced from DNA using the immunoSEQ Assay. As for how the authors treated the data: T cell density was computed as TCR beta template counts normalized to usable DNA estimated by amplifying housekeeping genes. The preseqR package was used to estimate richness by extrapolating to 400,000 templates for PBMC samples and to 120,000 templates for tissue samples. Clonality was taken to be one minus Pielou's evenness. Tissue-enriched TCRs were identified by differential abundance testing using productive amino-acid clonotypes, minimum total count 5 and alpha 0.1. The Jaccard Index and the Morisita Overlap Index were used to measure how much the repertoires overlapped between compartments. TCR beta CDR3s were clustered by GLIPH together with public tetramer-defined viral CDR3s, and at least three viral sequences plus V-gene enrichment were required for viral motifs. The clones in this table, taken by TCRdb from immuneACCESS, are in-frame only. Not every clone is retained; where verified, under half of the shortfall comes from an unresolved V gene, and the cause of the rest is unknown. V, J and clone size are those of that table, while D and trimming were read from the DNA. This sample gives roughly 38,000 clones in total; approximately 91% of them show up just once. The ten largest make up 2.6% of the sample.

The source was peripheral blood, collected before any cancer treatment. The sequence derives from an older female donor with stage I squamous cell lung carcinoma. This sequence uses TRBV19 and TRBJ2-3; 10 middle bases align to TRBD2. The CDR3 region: CASSISNSGGFTDTQYF. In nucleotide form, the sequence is TGTGCCAGTAGTATCTCGAATAGCGGGGGGTTCACAGATACGCAGTATTTT.